This TCR beta chain originates from a study of PD-L1 blockade in urothelial cancer listed by TCRdb under 2017. With respect to the entire study: All patients started therapy in about 2014 and received atezolizumab 1,200 mg intravenously every 3 weeks. Twenty-five of 29 patients were males with bladder-origin urothelial cancer, and about 65% of the roughly 30 reported a prior smoking history. Patients had an ECOG performance status of 0 or 1 and had received between 0 and 3 prior chemotherapy regimens. Blood samples were analyzed 3 weeks after the start of treatment (second dose) and 6 weeks after the start of treatment. Blood samples yielded a median of roughly 140,000 T cells and tens of thousands of unique TCRs, with median clonality approximately 0.08. The study, an exploratory multi-omic analysis, examined somatic, immune and clinical correlates of response to PD-L1 blockade with atezolizumab in urothelial cancer. Pretreatment tumor samples and matched peripheral blood, collected serially before and after atezolizumab treatment, underwent TCR sequencing. Durable clinical benefit was defined as progression-free survival longer than 6 months, and TCR features were also tested against progression-free and overall survival. In the same patients, pretreatment tumors underwent whole exome sequencing and RNA sequencing in addition to TCR sequencing. Eight to ten patients achieved durable clinical benefit and about 19 did not. Pretreatment blood TCR-seq was available for under 35 patients, at least one posttreatment blood collection was obtained for 24 patients, and tumor TCR-seq was available for 24 patients. Study-level results and caveats: At 3 weeks after the start of treatment, tumor-associated TCR clones in peripheral blood had expanded more in patients with durable benefit (n ≈ 24, p = 0.022). Improved progression-free and overall survival was associated with having pretreatment peripheral blood TCR clonality below the median. Because of the small sample size (n of about 30) and the many exploratory analyses performed, the results are intended to be regarded as hypothesis-generating.

The cysteine opens and the phenylalanine closes a CDR3 of 15 amino acids. The only DNA kept is the CDR3, 45 bases in frame from the first base. The germline V gene provides CDR1 SNHLY and CDR2 FYNNEI. The junction shows trimming of 5 bases on V and 2 bases on J, plus 14 bases between the germline ends. The cohort included some 30 patients with locally advanced or metastatic urothelial carcinoma who were treated at Memorial Sloan Kettering on a trial protocol. Peripheral blood mononuclear cells were collected pretreatment and during treatment, at between 1 and 8 total time points per patient. The Qiagen DNeasy Blood extraction kit was used to purify genomic DNA from total PBMCs and tumor samples. PBMCs were collected pretreatment and during treatment, and were isolated and stored as previously described. Synthetic TCR analog templates were spiked into each PCR so that absolute template abundance could be estimated from read counts. TCRbeta CDR3 regions were amplified from genomic DNA with bias-controlled V and J gene primers using the immunoSEQ assay. Rearranged TCRbeta segments were sequenced at approximately 20X coverage. The study's own analysis went as follows. Sequencing errors were corrected by clustering, and CDR3s were annotated against IMGT so that V, D and J genes could be assigned. Downstream analyses used only productive TCRbeta rearrangements, leaving out any out-of-frame or stop-codon sequences. Clonality was calculated as one minus the Shannon entropy normalized by the log of the number of unique productive sequences. Clones differing between time points or between blood and tumor were identified using Fisher's exact test with Benjamini-Hochberg correction, with an adjusted p below 0.01 applied as the threshold. In its TCRdb copy, this immuneACCESS table keeps in-frame sequences only and misses some clones. Where compared with another copy, unresolved V genes explain less than half of these, and the others have no known cause. That table supplies the V and J calls and clone size; D and trimming were determined from the DNA. Counted in this sample were about 49,000 clones; 70% to 90% of them appeared once. The ten largest clones take up roughly 8.2% of the sample.

Points on this clone: Its antigen specificity is not known. No base quality values were provided; no much bigger clone lies one nucleotide off.

The source is a man aged 60-69 years with urothelial cancer. The rearrangement joined TRBV2 to TRBJ2-3, and TRBD1 may be the D gene, going by 5 matching bases. This specimen was PBMCs, taken around atezolizumab (anti-PD-L1) treatment. The nucleotide sequence reads TGTGCCAGCAGTACCAGGACAATTAACACAGATACGCAGTATTTT. Its protein product is CASSTRTINTDTQYF.